The 12 T cell receptor beta chains listed next were all sequenced from one sample in a study of follicular helper T cells after annual influenza vaccination. TCRdb keeps only in-frame clones here, not all; method: immunoSEQ multiplex PCR. The table lists 10,000 to 11,000 clones, 80% to 90% of them singletons. Time point defined: 2015-2016 season, 7 days after influenza vaccination. Source: CXCR5+ CD38- circulating T follicular helper cells from blood, taken 7 days after influenza vaccination. The subset denotes: circulating Tfh, non-naive CD4+CXCR5+PD-1+ (ICOS+CD38+ or ICOS-CD38-). The receptors shown here come from an adult who received the influenza vaccine.

For the CDR3, the DNA is TGCGCCAGCAGCTTTCAAACAGACTATAATTCACCCCTCCACTTT. Translation gives CASSFQTDYNSPLHF. The V gene is TRBV5-1, the J gene TRBJ1-6; D is uncertain. The CDR3 runs to 15 residues. Trimming took off 2 bases at V and 3 bases at J, with 9 bases between the two ends. The germline V gene encodes CDR1 SGHRS and CDR2 YFSETQ.

The J gene is TRBJ1-2, the V gene TRBV30; no firm D call. The CDR3 consists of 13 residues. Germline CDR1 is GTSNPN and CDR2 is SVGIG (reference sequence). V lost 3 bases to trimming and J lost 6 bases, with 14 bases between them. CDR3 DNA: TGTGCCTGGAGGCCCGGCGTGGAGGATGGCTACACCTTC. This translates into CAWRPGVEDGYTF.

The CDR3 DNA reads TGTGCCAGCAGTCGGACAGGGGGGCATAGCACTGAAGCTTTCTTT. Amino acid sequence: CASSRTGGHSTEAFF. The gene calls are TRBV6-6 and TRBJ1-1; 10 nucleotides agree with TRBD1. The V gene end was trimmed by 5 bases and the J gene end by 4 bases; junction bases not matched to a gene: 7. This CDR3 region has 15 residues. The germline V gene has CDR1 MNHNY and CDR2 SVGAGI (reference sequence).

This chain connects TRBV7-8 to TRBJ1-5; D uncertain. CDR1 SGHVS and CDR2 FQNEAQ come from the germline V gene. The V gene lost 1 base and the J gene lost 0 bases, with 10 bases spanning the gap. The CDR3 has 16 amino acids. This CDR3 is CASSLDDLASNQPQHF. In nucleotides, the CDR3 is TGTGCCAGCAGCTTAGACGACCTGGCTAGCAATCAGCCCCAGCATTTT.

The J gene is TRBJ1-1, the V gene TRBV5-4, with 9 positions matching TRBD1. CDR1 is SGHNT and CDR2 is YYREEE in the germline V gene (reference sequence). The V segment lost 3 bases and the J segment 3 bases; nucleotides outside the gene matches: 6. The CDR3 has 15 amino acids. For the CDR3, the DNA is TGTGCCAGCAGCTGGGGGACAGGGACCTACACTGAAGCTTTCTTT. Protein: CASSWGTGTYTEAFF. The full variable domain, completed using reference TRBV5-4 and TRBJ1-1, is ETGVTQSPTHLIKTRGQQVTLRCSSQSGHNTVSWYQQALGQGPQFIFQYYREEENGRGNFPPRFSGLQFPNYSSELNVNALELDDSALYLCASSWGTGTYTEAFFGQGTRLTVV.

J is TRBJ1-2 and V is TRBV7-9; D is unclear. Germline CDR1 is SEHNR and CDR2 is FQNEAQ (reference sequence). V lost 3 bases to trimming and J lost 0 bases, with 5 bases between them. CDR3 length equals 13 residues. The CDR3 bases are TGTGCCAGCAGCTTCAACACTAACTATGGCTACACCTTC. Encoded protein: CASSFNTNYGYTF.

V is TRBV7-2 and J is TRBJ2-7; D is uncertain. The V end lost 2 bases, the J end lost 1 base, and 9 bases lay between the germline ends. The CDR3 runs 14 residues. Germline assignment: CDR1 SGHTA and CDR2 FQGNSA. The DNA for the CDR3 is TGTGCCAGCAGCTTACAGGCCCTTTCCTACGAGCAGTACTTC. Its protein is CASSLQALSYEQYF.

This chain joins TRBV6-6 and TRBJ1-6; 7 nucleotides agree with TRBD1. The junction had 9 bases not matched to a gene; V was cut back by 3 bases and J by 10 bases. The CDR3 totals 15 residues. Looked up from germline, CDR1 is MNHNY and CDR2 is SVGAGI (reference sequence). The DNA for the CDR3 is TGTGCCAGCAGTTATGAAGAGGGGGCGAGGTCACCCCTCCACTTT. Its protein is CASSYEEGARSPLHF.

This sequence joins TRBV7-2 and TRBJ1-4, with D unresolved. Trimming pared 0 bases from V and 4 bases from J, leaving 9 bases between. Germline CDR1 reads SGHTA; CDR2 reads FQGNSA. CDR3 length equals 15 residues. CDR3 protein: CASSLAGSYNEKLFF. The CDR3 bases are TGTGCCAGCAGCTTAGCGGGGAGTTATAATGAAAAACTGTTTTTT.

This rearrangement joins TRBV5-1 to TRBJ2-3; no definite D call. This CDR3 region has 14 residues. Germline CDR1 and CDR2: SGHRS and YFSETQ. Trimming removed 0 bases from V and 1 base from J, with 6 bases in between. The CDR3 sequence: CASSLVVRTDTQYF. Here the CDR3 DNA reads TGCGCCAGCAGCTTGGTTGTTCGCACAGATACGCAGTATTTT. Variable domain in full (rest from reference TRBV5-1 and TRBJ2-3): KAGVTQTPRYLIKTRGQQVTLSCSPISGHRSVSWYQQTPGQGLQFLFEYFSETQRNKGNFPGRFSGRQFSNSRSEMNVSTLELGDSALYLCASSLVVRTDTQYFGPGTRLTVL.

This chain connects TRBV19 to TRBJ1-5, with D possibly matching TRBD1 (6 bases). The germline gives CDR1 LNHDA, CDR2 SQIVND (reference sequence). The CDR3 contains 18 residues. With 3 bases removed from V and 3 bases from J, the gap between germline ends came to 21 bases. The chain's CDR3 is CASSIREEAWGANQPQHF. The CDR3 region has the DNA TGTGCCAGTAGTATCCGAGAGGAAGCGTGGGGGGCCAATCAGCCCCAGCATTTT.

The rearrangement links TRBV7-9 to TRBJ1-2; 7 bases are shared with TRBD1. The CDR3 length is 14 residues. Germline CDR1 and CDR2: SEHNR and FQNEAQ (reference sequence). V shed 1 base, J shed 8 bases, and the junction held 7 bases outside the gene matches. The CDR3 region is CASSLGQGPWGYTF. Written as DNA, the CDR3 is TGTGCCAGCAGCTTAGGACAGGGACCGTGGGGCTACACCTTC. Filled out from reference TRBV7-9 and TRBJ1-2, the complete variable domain reads DTGVSQNPRHKITKRGQNVTFRCDPISEHNRLYWYRQTLGQGPEFLTYFQNEAQLEKSRLLSDRFSAERPKGSFSTLEIQRTEQGDSAMYLCASSLGQGPWGYTFGSGTRLTVV.